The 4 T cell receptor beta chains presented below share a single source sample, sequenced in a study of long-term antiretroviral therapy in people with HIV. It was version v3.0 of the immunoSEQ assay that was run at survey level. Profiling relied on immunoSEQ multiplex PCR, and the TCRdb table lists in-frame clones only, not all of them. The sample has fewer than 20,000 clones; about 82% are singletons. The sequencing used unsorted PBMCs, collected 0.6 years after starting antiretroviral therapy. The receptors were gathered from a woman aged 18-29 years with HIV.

CDR3 DNA: TGTGCCAGCAGCTCACTCGACAGGGGAGAGGGCTTGGCCTACGAGCAGTACTTC. Translated: CASSSLDRGEGLAYEQYF. The rearrangement uses TRBV5-6 and TRBJ2-7; 8 bases match TRBD1. Germline assignment: CDR1 SGHDT and CDR2 YYEEEE. With V trimmed by 3 bases and J by 2 bases, 16 bases remained unmatched. This CDR3 region has 18 residues.

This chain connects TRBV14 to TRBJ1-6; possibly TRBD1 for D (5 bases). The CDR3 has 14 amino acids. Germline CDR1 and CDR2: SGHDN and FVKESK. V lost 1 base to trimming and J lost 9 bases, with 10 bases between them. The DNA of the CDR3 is TGTGCCAGCAGCCAAGTCACCGGGGGTTCACCCCTCCACTTT. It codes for CASSQVTGGSPLHF. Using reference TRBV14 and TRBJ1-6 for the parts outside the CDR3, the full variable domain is EAGVTQFPSHSVIEKGQTVTLRCDPISGHDNLYWYRRVMGKEIKFLLHFVKESKQDESGMPNNRFLAERTGGTYSTLKVQPAELEDSGVYFCASSQVTGGSPLHFGNGTRLTVT.

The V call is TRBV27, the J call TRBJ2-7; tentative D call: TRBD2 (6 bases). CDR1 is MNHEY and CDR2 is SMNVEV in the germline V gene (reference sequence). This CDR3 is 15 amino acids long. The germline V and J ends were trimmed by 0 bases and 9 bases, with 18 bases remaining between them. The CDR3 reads CASSLSPGSVGGQYF. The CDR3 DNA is TGTGCCAGCAGTTTATCGCCAGGCTCGGTGGGGGGGCAGTACTTC.

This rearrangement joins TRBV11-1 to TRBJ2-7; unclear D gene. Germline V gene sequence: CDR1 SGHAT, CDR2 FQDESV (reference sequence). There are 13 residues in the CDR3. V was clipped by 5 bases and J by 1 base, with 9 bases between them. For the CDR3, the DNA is TGTGCCAGCAGCCGGCGAAGTTCCTACGAGCAGTACTTC. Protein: CASSRRSSYEQYF.